Sequencing of this TCR beta chain was carried out in a study of human T cells and chemical hapten exposure. In this sample, this clonotype turned up many times. What it binds is not known. This sample's time point: pre-sensitization, week 0. Treatment meaning: therapeutic diphenylcyclopropenone sensitization with weekly scalp DPC. V dropped 5 bases and J dropped 6; count of bases not matched to a gene: 9. The V gene's germline CDR1 is MNHEY and CDR2 SVGAGI. The CDR3 has 16 amino acids. Library preparation tagged each individual cDNA molecule with a unique molecular identifier. TCRdb ran MiXCR on the RACE reads and lists one entry per CDR3 protein. Counted here are approximately 370,000 distinct CDR3 sequences, about 5.4% occurring once; the ten biggest clones make up around 8%. Study-wide points: Expanded TCRs created a significantly greater count of big CDR3 similarity clusters than controls did.

The V call is TRBV6-5, the J call TRBJ2-5; TRBD2 agrees at 13 bases. The sample here was whole blood, taken in connection with sensitization to the hapten diphenylcyclopropenone (DPC). The clonotype comes from a woman between 18 and 29 years old with alopecia areata. Some clones in this sample may be carry-over from other donors' samples. Here the CDR3 DNA reads TGTGCCAGCAGTCCCTCGACTAGCGGGGGGTCGAAGACCCAGTACTTC. It codes for CASSPSTSGGSKTQYF.